A selection of T cell receptor beta chains follows, all from one sample in a study of PD-L1 blockade in urothelial cancer. Generated by immunoSEQ multiplex PCR, the TCRdb table keeps only in-frame clones and is missing some. The repertoire holds fewer than 45,000 clones, around nine tenths seen once, with roughly 25% in the top ten. Material: PBMCs, obtained around atezolizumab (anti-PD-L1) treatment. The receptors come from a donor at least 40 years old with urothelial cancer. CDR3s include the opening cysteine and the closing phenylalanine or tryptophan. Fields, in order: V gene, D gene, J gene, clone size, CDR3 DNA, CDR3 protein. D genes are given only for firm matches. Clone size is shown for a subset of rows, as once, few, many or a class of expanded clone.

>TRBV7-2|TRBD1|TRBJ2-2|.
TGTGCCAGCAGCTTAGTTGGGACAGGGGGCCGGACCGGGGAGCTGTTTTTT
CASSLVGTGGRTGELFF
>TRBV12-5|.|TRBJ2-1|.
TGTGCTAGTGGGGTTAGCTACAATGAGCAGTTCTTC
CASGVSYNEQFF
>TRBV28|TRBD2|TRBJ2-1|.
TGTGCCAGCAGTCCCGGACTAGCGGGAGCCAATGAGCAGTTCTTC
CASSPGLAGANEQFF
>TRBV6-4|.|TRBJ1-4|.
TGTGCCAGCACCAGAGCAAAATGGGGCCACCCAACTAATGAAAAACTGTTTTTT
CASTRAKWGHPTNEKLFF
>TRBV5-1|TRBD2|TRBJ2-1|.
TGCGCCACCAGGTCGGGGGGCTACAATGAGCAGTTCTTC
CATRSGGYNEQFF
>TRBV4-2|TRBD1|TRBJ1-2|.
TGTGCCAGCAGCCAAGAACCGAGGGGGCACGATGGCTACACCTTC
CASSQEPRGHDGYTF
>TRBV11-2|.|TRBJ2-5|.
TGTGCCAGCAGCTTAGGGCAACAGGGGTTTGCGGGGGAGACCCAGTACTTC
CASSLGQQGFAGETQYF
>TRBV5-1|TRBD1|TRBJ2-7|.
TGCGCCAGCAGCGTTCTGACAGGGGCCTCCTACGAGCAGTACTTC
CASSVLTGASYEQYF
>TRBV5-1|TRBD1|TRBJ2-3|few
TGCGCCAGCAGCCCGGGACAGGGAACAGATACGCAGTATTTT
CASSPGQGTDTQYF
>TRBV7-2|.|TRBJ2-7|.
TGTGCCAGCAGCTCCAAGGGGTTAATAGAGCAGTACTTC
CASSSKGLIEQYF
>TRBV11-2|.|TRBJ2-7|.
TGTGCCAGCAGCTTAGGGCGGCAGGGGGGTCGCTACGAGCAGTACTTC
CASSLGRQGGRYEQYF
>TRBV7-3|.|TRBJ2-3|.
TGTGCCAGCAGCCCCGCGGGTGATACGCAGTATTTT
CASSPAGDTQYF
>TRBV6-5|TRBD2|TRBJ2-7|.
TGTGCCAGCAGCACCGGACTAGTGGGGACCTACGAGCAGTACTTC
CASSTGLVGTYEQYF
>TRBV5-5|TRBD2|TRBJ2-7|.
TGTGCCAGCAGCCCCGGGAGGGGTACCTACGAGCAGTACTTC
CASSPGRGTYEQYF
>TRBV4-2|.|TRBJ2-1|.
TGTGCCAGCAGCCAAGATGGGGGCGGCTACAATGAGCAGTTCTTC
CASSQDGGGYNEQFF
>TRBV7-2|.|TRBJ1-1|.
TGTGCCAGCTCCTCACAGGGTCGGACTGAAGCTTTCTTT
CASSSQGRTEAFF
>TRBV7-2|TRBD2|TRBJ2-2|.
TGTGCCAGCAACCCCGGGGCTAGCGGAGGGACCGGGGAGCTGTTTTTT
CASNPGASGGTGELFF
>TRBV18|TRBD2|TRBJ2-1|.
TGTGCCAGCTCACCACGGGGAGGGACGGACTACAATGAGCAGTTCTTC
CASSPRGGTDYNEQFF
>TRBV2|.|TRBJ2-1|.
TGTGCCAGCAGGTGGGCTGGTGAGCAGTTCTTC
CASRWAGEQFF
>TRBV7-8|TRBD1|TRBJ1-4|.
TGTGCCAGCAGCTTTCAGGGGGGTGAAAAACTGTTTTTT
CASSFQGGEKLFF
>TRBV7-6|TRBD2|TRBJ2-5|.
TGTGCCAGCAGCCGCGGCTGGACTAGCGGAGAGACCCAGTACTTC
CASSRGWTSGETQYF
>TRBV5-4|TRBD1|TRBJ1-5|few
TGTGCCAGCAGCTCGGGGACAGATGGGCCCCAGCATTTT
CASSSGTDGPQHF
>TRBV28|TRBD2|TRBJ2-3|.
TGTGCCAGCAGTTTGGGACTAGTCGGTACAGATACGCAGTATTTT
CASSLGLVGTDTQYF
>TRBV28|.|TRBJ1-2|once
TGTGCCAGCAGTTTAGGCCAGGGGTTGGGCTACACCTTC
CASSLGQGLGYTF
>TRBV18|.|TRBJ2-1|.
TGTGCCAGCTCACCATGGCCAAACCCCTACAATGAGCAGTTCTTC
CASSPWPNPYNEQFF
>TRBV7-2|.|TRBJ2-5|once
TGTGCCAGCAGCCGGCGCGGGATGGGGGAGACCCAGTACTTC
CASSRRGMGETQYF
>TRBV7-6|TRBD1|TRBJ1-2|.
TGTGCCAGCAGCCCATCCTTTGGACAGGGGGTTAACTATGGCTACACCTTC
CASSPSFGQGVNYGYTF
>TRBV9|TRBD2|TRBJ2-2|few
TGTGCCAGCAGCCCCGAGGTAGCGGGATGGAACACCGGGGAGCTGTTTTTT
CASSPEVAGWNTGELFF
>TRBV5-8|TRBD1|TRBJ2-1|.
TGTGCCAGCAGCCAACAGGGGGCTTCATACAATGAGCAGTTCTTC
CASSQQGASYNEQFF
>TRBV7-8|.|TRBJ2-7|.
TGTGCCAGCAGCTTAGTCTATCACGAGCAGTACTTC
CASSLVYHEQYF
>TRBV7-2|.|TRBJ2-7|.
TGTGCCAGCAGCTTAGTTGGGGGGGGGCTCGAGCAGTACTTC
CASSLVGGGLEQYF
>TRBV14|TRBD1|TRBJ2-7|.
TGTGCCAGCAGCCCCTTGGGACAGGGGTTTTCGTACTTC
CASSPLGQGFSYF
>TRBV27|TRBD2|TRBJ2-7|few
TGTGCCAGCAGTTTAGAGGCGGGAGCCCCCTACGAGCAGTACTTC
CASSLEAGAPYEQYF
>TRBV6-1|TRBD1|TRBJ1-1|.
TGTGCCAGCAGTGGACCCGGGACAGGATTGAACACTGAAGCTTTCTTT
CASSGPGTGLNTEAFF
>TRBV11-2|.|TRBJ2-2|few
TGTGCCAGCAGCTTGCAGGGGCTAAGCACCGGGGAGCTGTTTTTT
CASSLQGLSTGELFF
>TRBV5-1|TRBD2|TRBJ2-1|.
TGCGCCAGCACTAGCGGGAGGAACTCCTACAATGAGCAGTTCTTC
CASTSGRNSYNEQFF
>TRBV19|TRBD1|TRBJ2-7|.
TGTGCCAGTAAACCCCTGGACAGGGAAGGCGAGCAGTACTTC
CASKPLDREGEQYF
>TRBV9|.|TRBJ2-7|.
TGTGCCAGCAGCGCCCAGGAGGGCCCACTAGTCGAGCAGTACTTC
CASSAQEGPLVEQYF
>TRBV7-9|TRBD2|TRBJ2-1|once
TGTGCCAGCAGCTCCCTAGCGGGACCCTACAATGAGCAGTTCTTC
CASSSLAGPYNEQFF
>TRBV7-2|TRBD2|TRBJ2-2|.
TGTGCCAGCAGCTTAGGGGGGACTACGAACACCGGGGAGCTGTTTTTT
CASSLGGTTNTGELFF
>TRBV5-4|TRBD2|TRBJ2-1|.
TGTGCCAGCAGCTTGCGGGCGGGAGCTATATTGGGCAATGAGCAGTTCTTC
CASSLRAGAILGNEQFF
>TRBV7-8|TRBD1|TRBJ1-5|few
TGTGCCAGCAGCTCCACCGGGACAGTCGGTCAGCCCCAGCATTTT
CASSSTGTVGQPQHF
>TRBV11-3|.|TRBJ1-3|.
TGTGCCAGCAGCTTAGAACAGGGCGGAAACACCATATATTTT
CASSLEQGGNTIYF
>TRBV7-7|.|TRBJ2-2|.
TGTGCTAGCAGCTTCGACAGGCCCCCGGCCGGGGAGCTGTTTTTT
CASSFDRPPAGELFF
>TRBV7-2|TRBD1|TRBJ1-5|.
TGTGCCAGCAGCTGGACAGGGGGCGGCAATCAGCCCCAGCATTTT
CASSWTGGGNQPQHF
>TRBV4-1|.|TRBJ1-2|.
TGCGCCAGCAGCCCCTCGGGGGGGCTAAGGACCTATGGCTACACCTTC
CASSPSGGLRTYGYTF
>TRBV4-3|TRBD2|TRBJ2-7|once
TGCGCCAGCAGCCGGGGGACTAGCGAGTACGAGCAGTACTTC
CASSRGTSEYEQYF
>TRBV23-1|.|TRBJ1-2|.
TGCGCCAGCGGGTCTGGAGGGAGCTACACCTTC
CASGSGGSYTF
>TRBV18|TRBD1|TRBJ2-5|.
TGTGCCAGCTCAAGACAGGGGAGAGGGCAAGAGACCCAGTACTTC
CASSRQGRGQETQYF
>TRBV28|TRBD2|TRBJ2-7|once
TGTGCCAGCACTAGATCACTAGCGAACTCCTACGAGCAGTACTTC
CASTRSLANSYEQYF
>TRBV4-2|TRBD2|TRBJ2-3|.
TGTGCCAGCAGCCAAGATGGGGGGGGCGGGAGGACAGATACGCAGTATTTT
CASSQDGGGGRTDTQYF
>TRBV18|TRBD1|TRBJ2-5|.
TGTGCCAGCTCATCGTTGCCGGACAGGGGTGGCGGGCAGTACTTC
CASSSLPDRGGGQYF
>TRBV5-1|TRBD2|TRBJ2-4|.
TGCGCCAGCAGCCCCCGGGGGGGGTGGCAGGCGTCCGGGGGCAAAAACATTCAGTACTTC
CASSPRGGWQASGGKNIQYF
>TRBV7-2|TRBD1|TRBJ2-6|.
TGTGCCAGCACCCCCCGCACCGGGACAGGGACTCTGGGGGCCAACGTCCTGACTTTC
CASTPRTGTGTLGANVLTF